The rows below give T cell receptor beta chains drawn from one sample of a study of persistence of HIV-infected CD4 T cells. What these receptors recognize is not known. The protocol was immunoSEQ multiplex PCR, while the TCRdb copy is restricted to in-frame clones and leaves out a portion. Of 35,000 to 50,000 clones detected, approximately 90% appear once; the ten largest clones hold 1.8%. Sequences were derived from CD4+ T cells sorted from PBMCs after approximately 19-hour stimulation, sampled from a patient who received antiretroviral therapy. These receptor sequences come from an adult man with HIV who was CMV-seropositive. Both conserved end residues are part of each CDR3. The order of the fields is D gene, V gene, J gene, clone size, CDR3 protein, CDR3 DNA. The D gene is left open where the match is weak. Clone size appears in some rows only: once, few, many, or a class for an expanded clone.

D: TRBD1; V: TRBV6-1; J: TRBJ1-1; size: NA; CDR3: CASSEPGGHTEAFF; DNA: TGTGCCAGCAGTGAACCAGGGGGCCACACTGAAGCTTTCTTT
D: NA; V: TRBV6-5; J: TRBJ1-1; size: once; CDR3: CASSIRGQQNTEAFF; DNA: TGTGCCAGCAGTATACGTGGACAGCAGAACACTGAAGCTTTCTTT
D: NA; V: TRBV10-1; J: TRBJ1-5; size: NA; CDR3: CASSLNRNQPQHF; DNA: TGCGCCAGCAGCCTAAATCGCAATCAGCCCCAGCATTTT
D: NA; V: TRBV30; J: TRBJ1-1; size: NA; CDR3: CAWDKGMGTEAFF; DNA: TGTGCCTGGGATAAGGGGATGGGCACTGAAGCTTTCTTT
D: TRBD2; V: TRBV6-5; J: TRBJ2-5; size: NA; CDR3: CASSWSSGGEQETQYF; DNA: TGTGCCAGCAGTTGGTCTAGCGGGGGGGAACAAGAGACCCAGTACTTC
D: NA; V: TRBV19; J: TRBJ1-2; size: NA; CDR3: CASSTDRQVNYGYTF; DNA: TGTGCCAGTAGTACTGACCGCCAGGTAAACTATGGCTACACCTTC
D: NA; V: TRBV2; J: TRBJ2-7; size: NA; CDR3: CASILGGRQYF; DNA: TGTGCCAGCATTCTAGGCGGCCGGCAGTACTTC
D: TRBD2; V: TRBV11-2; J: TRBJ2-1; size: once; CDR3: CASSLVTSGGNEQFF; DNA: TGTGCCAGCAGCTTAGTTACTAGCGGGGGTAATGAGCAGTTCTTC
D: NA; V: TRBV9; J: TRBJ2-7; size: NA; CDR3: CASSPSGSLYEQYF; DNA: TGTGCCAGCAGCCCCTCGGGCAGCCTCTACGAGCAGTACTTC
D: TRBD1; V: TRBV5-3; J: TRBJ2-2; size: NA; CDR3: CARSLEGGATGELFF; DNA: TGTGCCAGAAGCTTGGAAGGGGGCGCGACCGGGGAGCTGTTTTTT
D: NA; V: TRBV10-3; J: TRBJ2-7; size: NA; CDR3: CAISSVVRDEQYF; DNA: TGTGCCATCAGTTCCGTGGTGAGAGACGAGCAGTACTTC
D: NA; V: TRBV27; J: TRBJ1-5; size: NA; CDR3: CASSWSGNSNQPQHF; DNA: TGTGCCAGCAGTTGGTCAGGAAATAGCAATCAGCCCCAGCATTTT
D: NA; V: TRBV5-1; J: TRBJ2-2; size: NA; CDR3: CASSGPGTPPNGELFF; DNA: TGCGCCAGCAGCGGGCCCGGGACGCCCCCGAACGGGGAGCTGTTTTTT
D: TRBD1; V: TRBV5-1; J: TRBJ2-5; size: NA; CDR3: CASSPAGTGYSETQYF; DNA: TGCGCCAGCAGCCCGGCCGGGACAGGGTATTCGGAGACCCAGTACTTC
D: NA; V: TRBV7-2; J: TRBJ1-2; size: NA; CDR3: CASGIPSYFGYTF; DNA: TGTGCCAGCGGGATACCGTCATACTTTGGCTACACCTTC
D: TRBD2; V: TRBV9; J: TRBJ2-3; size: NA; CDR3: CASSVATSAPVTQYF; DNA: TGTGCCAGCAGCGTAGCTACTAGCGCGCCAGTTACGCAGTATTTT
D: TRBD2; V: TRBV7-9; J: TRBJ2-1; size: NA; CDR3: CASSLFGTSGGAGNEQFF; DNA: TGTGCCAGCAGCTTATTTGGGACTAGCGGGGGGGCCGGCAATGAGCAGTTCTTC
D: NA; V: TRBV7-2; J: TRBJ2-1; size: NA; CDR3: CASSSQANDEQFF; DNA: TGTGCCAGCAGCTCACAGGCGAACGATGAGCAGTTCTTC
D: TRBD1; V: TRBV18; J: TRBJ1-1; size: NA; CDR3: CASSPYPGGLSMNTEAFF; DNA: TGTGCCAGCTCACCCTACCCAGGGGGCCTTAGTATGAACACTGAAGCTTTCTTT
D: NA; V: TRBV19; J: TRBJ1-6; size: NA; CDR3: CASSIRRGQSPYNSPLHF; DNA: TGTGCCAGTAGTATTCGCCGGGGACAAAGCCCCTATAATTCACCCCTCCACTTT
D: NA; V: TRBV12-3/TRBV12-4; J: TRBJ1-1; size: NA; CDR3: CASSRNMNTEAFF; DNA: TGTGCCAGCAGCCGCAACATGAACACTGAAGCTTTCTTT
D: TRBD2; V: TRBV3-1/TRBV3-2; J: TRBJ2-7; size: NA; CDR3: CASSTRTSGHEQYF; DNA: TGTGCCAGCAGCACACGGACTAGCGGCCACGAGCAGTACTTC
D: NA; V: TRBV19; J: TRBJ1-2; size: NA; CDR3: CASTEGVYGYTF; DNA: TGTGCCAGTACTGAGGGGGTCTATGGCTACACCTTC
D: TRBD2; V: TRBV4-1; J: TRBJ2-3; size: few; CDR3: CASSQERLAGDDTQYF; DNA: TGCGCCAGCAGCCAGGAGAGACTAGCGGGGGATGATACGCAGTATTTT